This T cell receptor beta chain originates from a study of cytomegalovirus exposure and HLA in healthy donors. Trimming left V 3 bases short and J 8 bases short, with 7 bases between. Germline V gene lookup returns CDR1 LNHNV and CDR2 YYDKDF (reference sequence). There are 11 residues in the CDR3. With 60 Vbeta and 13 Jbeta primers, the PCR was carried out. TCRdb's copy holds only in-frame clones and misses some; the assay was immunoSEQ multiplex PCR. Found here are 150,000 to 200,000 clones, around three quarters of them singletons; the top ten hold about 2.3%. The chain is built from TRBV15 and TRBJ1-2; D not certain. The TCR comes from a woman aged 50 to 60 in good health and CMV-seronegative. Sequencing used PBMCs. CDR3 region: CATSSVIGYTF. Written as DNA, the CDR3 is TGTGCCACCAGCAGTGTCATCGGCTACACCTTC.